A single T cell receptor beta chain is shown here with its context. The antigen is unknown. This sample stems from a study of monozygotic twins with inflammatory bowel disease. Study findings and constraints: Patient repertoires may have gained variability from differing immunosuppressive treatments. No distinction between different T cell subtypes was possible. IBD patients shared fewer clonotypes with other individuals than healthy twins, especially patients with disease activity signs. IBD patients displayed reduced TCRbeta diversity (inverse Simpson) when set against healthy co-twins.

CDR3 size: 13 residues. After re-calling the 5' RACE reads, TCRdb lists one entry per CDR3 protein, DNA absent. The specimen's table records some 160,000 distinct CDR3 sequences. The rearrangement links TRBV12-3 or TRBV12-4 to TRBJ2-5. The TCR was taken from a human donor with ulcerative colitis or Crohn's disease, or a healthy co-twin of an affected twin (not recorded which). The source material was blood. The CDR3 sequence: CASSPDYQETQYF.